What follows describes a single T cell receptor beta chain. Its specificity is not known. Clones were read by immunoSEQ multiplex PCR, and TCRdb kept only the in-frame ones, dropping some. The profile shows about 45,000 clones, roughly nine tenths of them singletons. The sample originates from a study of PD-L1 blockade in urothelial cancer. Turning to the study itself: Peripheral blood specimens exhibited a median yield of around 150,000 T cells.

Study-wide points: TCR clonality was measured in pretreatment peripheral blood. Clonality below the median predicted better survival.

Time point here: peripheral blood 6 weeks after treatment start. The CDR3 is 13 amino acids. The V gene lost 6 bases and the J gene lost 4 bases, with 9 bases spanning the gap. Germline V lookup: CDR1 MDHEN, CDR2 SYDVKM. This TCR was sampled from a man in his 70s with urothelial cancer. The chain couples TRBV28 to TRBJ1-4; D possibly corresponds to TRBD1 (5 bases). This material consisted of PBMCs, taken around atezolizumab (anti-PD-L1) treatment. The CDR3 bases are TGTGCCAGCAGGGGGGGTCTTAATGAAAAACTGTTTTTT. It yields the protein CASRGGLNEKLFF.